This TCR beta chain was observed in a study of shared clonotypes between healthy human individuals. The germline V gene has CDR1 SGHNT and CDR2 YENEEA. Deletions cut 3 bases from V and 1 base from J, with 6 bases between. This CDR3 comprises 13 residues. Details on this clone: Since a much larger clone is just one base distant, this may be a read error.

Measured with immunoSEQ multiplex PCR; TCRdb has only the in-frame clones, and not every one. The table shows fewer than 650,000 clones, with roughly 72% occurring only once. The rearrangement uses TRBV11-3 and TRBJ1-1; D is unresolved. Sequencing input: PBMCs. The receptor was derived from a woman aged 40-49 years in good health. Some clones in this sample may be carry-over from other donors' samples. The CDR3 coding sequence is TGTGCCAGCAGCTTCGGCGGGAACACTGAAGCTTTCTTT. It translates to CASSFGGNTEAFF.